Below, 14 T cell receptor beta chains from the same sample are listed, as sequenced in a study of shared clonotypes between healthy human individuals. The table came from immunoSEQ multiplex PCR; TCRdb's copy has only in-frame clones and leaves some out. There are about 2.5 million clones in the sample; roughly 90% occur only once, and around 0.38% lies in the top ten. The specimen sequenced was naive CD4+ T cells from PBMCs. The subset denotes: CD45RA+ positively selected. All receptors come from a young man in good health. Some clones in this sample may be carry-over from other donors' samples.

The CDR3 nucleotides read TGTGCCAGCAGTCTCACAGGGGGCGCGGTAGATACGCAGTATTTT. Translated: CASSLTGGAVDTQYF. The rearrangement links TRBV6-1 to TRBJ2-3, with 9 bases fitting TRBD1. V lost 5 bases and J lost 5; bases outside the gene matches: 8. The CDR3 extends over 15 amino acids. CDR1 and CDR2 (germline): MNHNS, SASEGT.

In the case of this clone: The sample contains more than one DNA sequence encoding this CDR3. The gene calls are TRBV25-1 and TRBJ2-7; D possibly corresponds to TRBD2 (5 bases). This CDR3 is built from 14 residues. Trimming took 3 bases from V and 0 from J, leaving 9 bases between them. In germline, CDR1 is MGHDK, CDR2 SYGVNS. For the CDR3, the DNA is TGTGCCAGCAGTGAGGCGGGCAGCTCCTACGAGCAGTACTTC. Encoded protein: CASSEAGSSYEQYF.

This rearrangement joins TRBV5-1 to TRBJ1-1; D unclear. This CDR3 is 13 amino acids long. Trimming took 0 bases from V and 8 from J, leaving 11 bases between them. The germline gives CDR1 SGHRS, CDR2 YFSETQ. Here the CDR3 DNA reads TGCGCCAGCAGCTTGGCCCTCAGGACCGAAGCTTTCTTT. Its translation is CASSLALRTEAFF.

This clone was seen a few times. The chain links TRBV4-3 to TRBJ2-3; D not certain. This CDR3 spans 14 amino acids. The V end lost 0 bases, the J end lost 3 bases, and 7 bases lay between the germline ends. Germline CDR1 is LGHNA and CDR2 is YSLEER. The CDR3 loop reads CASSQDLKTDTQYF. In DNA form, the CDR3 reads TGCGCCAGCAGCCAAGACCTAAAGACAGATACGCAGTATTTT.

To note about this clone: The sample has other DNA sequences that encode this CDR3 too. The chain is built from TRBV28 and TRBJ1-2; TRBD1 is a possible D gene (5 bases). CDR3 size: 13 residues. V was pared by 8 bases and J by 4 bases, with 14 bases between. Germline V CDR1 and CDR2: MDHEN, SYDVKM. CDR3 loop: CASSRGGSYGYTF. The CDR3 DNA is TGTGCCAGCTCTCGGGGGGGGAGCTATGGCTACACCTTC.

The chain joins TRBV11-2 to TRBJ2-1; 10 bases are a match to TRBD1. Germline V gives CDR1 SGHAT, CDR2 FQNNGV. V lost 1 base and J lost 11; bases outside the gene matches: 8. This CDR3 region has 15 residues. Written as DNA, the CDR3 is TGTGCCAGCAGCTTAGTGCGACAGGGGGCCGGAAAGCAGTTCTTC. It is translated as CASSLVRQGAGKQFF.

V is TRBV7-9 and J is TRBJ2-6, with TRBD1 as a possible D gene (6 bases). Per germline, CDR1 SEHNR and CDR2 FQNEAQ (reference sequence). The CDR3 extends over 17 amino acids. The V gene lost 5 bases and the J gene lost 2 bases, with 16 bases spanning the gap. The CDR3 bases are TGTGCCAGCAGCGCATTCGACAGGCTGCCTGGGGCCAACGTCCTGACTTTC. The encoded protein is CASSAFDRLPGANVLTF.

J is TRBJ2-1 and V is TRBV7-6; possibly TRBD1 or TRBD2 for D (5 bases each). From germline, CDR1 is SGHVS and CDR2 FNYEAQ. The CDR3 runs 17 residues. V lost 5 bases, J lost 0 bases, and 17 bases lay in between. This chain's CDR3 is CASSPEGRASSYNEQFF. CDR3 DNA sequence: TGTGCCAGCAGCCCTGAGGGGCGGGCAAGCTCCTACAATGAGCAGTTCTTC.

V is TRBV29-1 and J is TRBJ2-2; 7 nucleotides match TRBD1. Germline CDR1 reads SQVTM; CDR2 reads ANQGSEA. Germline trimming cut 6 bases from V and 4 bases from J; bases unmatched to any gene: 8. The CDR3 sequence is 14 residues long. The CDR3 region is CSVPGQDTTGELFF. CDR3 in DNA: TGCAGCGTCCCCGGACAGGATACCACCGGGGAGCTGTTTTTT.

The CDR3 loop reads CASRFSLNSLNTEAFF. Written as DNA, the CDR3 is TGTGCCAGCAGATTTTCTTTGAACAGCCTGAACACTGAAGCTTTCTTT. The rearrangement links TRBV28 to TRBJ1-1; D unclear. The CDR3 is 16 amino acids. V was pared by 6 bases and J by 0 bases, with 17 bases between. Germline CDR1 reads MDHEN; CDR2 reads SYDVKM. The variable domain in full, completed from reference TRBV28 and TRBJ1-1, reads DVKVTQSSRYLVKRTGEKVFLECVQDMDHENMFWYRQDPGLGLRLIYFSYDVKMKEKGDIPEGYSVSREKKERFSLILESASTNQTSMYLCASRFSLNSLNTEAFFGQGTRLTVV.

This clone turned up a few times. V and J are TRBV2 and TRBJ2-3, with 9 bases matching TRBD2. J was trimmed by 4 bases and V by 6 bases; bases with no gene match: 8. The CDR3 is 15 residues long. CDR1 SNHLY and CDR2 FYNNEI come from the germline V gene. The CDR3 DNA is TGTGCCAGCAGGGGGAATAGCGGGGGCGCAGATACGCAGTATTTT. It translates to CASRGNSGGADTQYF.

Note on this clone: Other nucleotide sequences from this sample produce the same CDR3. The chain recombines TRBV18 with TRBJ1-1; D not certain. This CDR3 comprises 11 residues. V was pared by 3 bases and J by 5 bases, with 4 bases between. CDR1 KGHSH and CDR2 LQKENI come from the germline V gene. The CDR3 nucleotides are TGTGCCAGCTCACCCGCGACTGAAGCTTTCTTT. Residues: CASSPATEAFF.

This clone was found once. CDR3 coding DNA: TGTGCCAGCAGCGCCCGCAGAGGCCTAGCGGGAGGAGAAACCGGGGAGCTGTTTTTT. Residues: CASSARRGLAGGETGELFF. The chain is built from TRBV7-9 and TRBJ2-2; 11 bases are a match to TRBD2. V shed 5 bases, J shed 5 bases, and the junction held 16 bases outside the gene matches. In germline, CDR1 is SEHNR, CDR2 FQNEAQ (reference sequence). The CDR3 spans 19 residues.

About this clone itself: A junction end diverges from the germline sequence, so it may reflect a read error. The CDR3 spells CASSPLNEGSTIYF. CDR3 nucleotides: TGTGCCAGCTCACCCCTAAACGAGGGAAGCACCATATATTTT. The rearrangement links TRBV18 to TRBJ1-3; D is ambiguous. Germline V gives CDR1 KGHSH, CDR2 LQKENI. The CDR3 extends over 14 amino acids.